This note documents a single T cell receptor (beta chain) sequence. Its antigen is undetermined. This entry belongs to a study of OX40 agonist ivuxolimab in advanced cancers. Study at large: As their treatment, patients were administered ivuxolimab, an agonistic anti-OX40 (CD134) antibody. Recorded diagnoses for dose-escalation patients were hepatocellular carcinoma, melanoma, renal cell or head and neck cancer. Notes on the study in general: Expanded clones were, on average, more numerous among CD8+ T cells than CD4+.

V was shortened by 4 bases and J by 9 bases, with 14 bases between the two germline ends. The CDR3 sequence is 13 residues long. From germline, CDR1 is SGDLS and CDR2 YYNGEE. Here immunoSEQ multiplex PCR was the method, and the copy in TCRdb shows in-frame clones only, minus some. The repertoire holds roughly 50,000 clones, with about 89% as singletons. The sequence derives from an adult with an advanced solid tumor such as melanoma, head and neck, liver or kidney cancer. The material sequenced was CD4+ or CD8+ T cells sorted from blood, taken in a trial of the OX40 agonist ivuxolimab. The V call is TRBV9, the J call TRBJ2-1; D is ambiguous. The CDR3 nucleotides read TGTGCCAGCAGCCCGCGTCCTGAAGGTGAGCAGTTCTTC. Protein: CASSPRPEGEQFF.